The 18 T cell receptor beta chains listed next were all sequenced from one sample in a study of cytomegalovirus exposure and HLA in healthy donors. Profiled with immunoSEQ multiplex PCR; TCRdb holds only in-frame clones, not every one. There are under 250,000 clones in the sample; roughly 81% occur only once, and 1.2% lies in the top ten. The sample consisted of PBMCs. Receptor source: a woman younger than 45 in good health and CMV-seronegative.

V gene TRBV7-7 combines with J gene TRBJ2-7; tentatively, D is TRBD2 (5 bases). The germline V and J ends were trimmed by 3 bases and 2 bases, with 11 bases remaining between them. There are 14 residues in the CDR3. From germline, CDR1 is SSHAT and CDR2 FNYEAQ (reference sequence). CDR3 coding DNA: TGTGCCAGCAGCTTGGAGGCCGGGGCCTACGAGCAGTACTTC. Translated, it gives CASSLEAGAYEQYF.

This chain links TRBV6-1 with TRBJ2-7; 8 positions agree with TRBD1. V lost 9 bases, J lost 1 base, and 5 bases stayed unmatched. The CDR3 length is 13 residues. From germline, CDR1 is MNHNS and CDR2 SASEGT. CDR3 sequence: CASGQGVSYEQYF. Written as DNA, the CDR3 is TGTGCCAGTGGACAGGGAGTATCCTACGAGCAGTACTTC.

A word on this clone: Distinct nucleotide sequences in the sample also encode this CDR3. The gene calls are TRBV5-1 and TRBJ2-6; possibly TRBD1 for D (5 bases). There are 15 residues in the CDR3. Germline V gene data show CDR1 as SGHRS and CDR2 as YFSETQ. V was cut by 0 bases and J by 4 bases, with 8 bases left in between. The CDR3 DNA follows: TGCGCCAGCAGCTTGGAAGGGGTAGGGGCCAACGTCCTGACTTTC. It codes for CASSLEGVGANVLTF.

V and J are TRBV19 and TRBJ2-5, with 9 nucleotides matching TRBD1. Germline CDR1 LNHDA, CDR2 SQIVND (reference sequence). This CDR3 has 17 residues. The ends lost 6 bases at V and 3 bases at J; junction bases unmatched: 14. The CDR3 region is CASRRRGVTGGEETQYF. For the CDR3, the DNA is TGTGCCAGTAGGCGGAGAGGGGTCACAGGGGGCGAAGAGACCCAGTACTTC.

Here the CDR3 DNA reads TGTGCCAGCAGCTTAGGGCTAGCGGGAGGGCCTGGCGATACGCAGTATTTT. Translation: CASSLGLAGGPGDTQYF. The V gene is TRBV11-3, the J gene TRBJ2-3; 12 nucleotides align to TRBD2. The CDR3 contains 17 residues. V lost 1 base, J lost 6 bases, and 8 bases stayed unmatched. CDR1 and CDR2 (germline): SGHNT, YENEEA.

The chain recombines TRBV25-1 with TRBJ2-7, with 11 bases fitting TRBD2. Germline V gives CDR1 MGHDK, CDR2 SYGVNS. The CDR3 contains 17 residues. Trimming cost V 8 bases and J 0 bases; bases outside gene matches: 12. The CDR3 loop is CASSGARGTSGSYEQYF. In nucleotides, the CDR3 is TGTGCCAGCTCTGGGGCAAGGGGGACTAGCGGCTCCTACGAGCAGTACTTC.

The gene calls are TRBV10-3 and TRBJ2-3, with 13 bases that match TRBD2. Germline V lookup: CDR1 ENHRY, CDR2 SYGVKD. Trimming at V came to 6 bases and at J to 3 bases, leaving 6 bases not matched to a gene. CDR3 length equals 16 residues. The CDR3 nucleotides read TGTGCCATCAGCCCGACTAGCGGGAGGAGGACAGATACGCAGTATTTT. Its protein is CAISPTSGRRTDTQYF.

This clone was observed a single time. This rearrangement joins TRBV19 to TRBJ1-5, with D possibly being TRBD1 (5 bases). Trimming removed 3 bases from V and 1 base from J, with 10 bases in between. The CDR3 consists of 15 residues. The V gene's germline CDR1 is LNHDA and CDR2 SQIVND (reference sequence). CDR3 residues: CASSIAGQSNQPQHF. The CDR3 DNA is TGTGCCAGTAGTATCGCGGGGCAAAGCAATCAGCCCCAGCATTTT.

The chain couples TRBV18 to TRBJ2-6, with TRBD2 identical over 9 bases. The CDR3 spans 17 residues. J was trimmed by 2 bases and V by 3 bases; bases with no gene match: 5. Germline values: CDR1 KGHSH, CDR2 LQKENI. CDR3 region: CASSPQAGGTGANVLTF. The CDR3 bases are TGTGCCAGCTCACCCCAAGCGGGGGGCACTGGGGCCAACGTCCTGACTTTC.

The chain links TRBV29-1 to TRBJ2-7, with TRBD1 matching over 8 bases. With V trimmed by 0 bases and J by 3 bases, 7 bases remained unmatched. The germline V gene encodes CDR1 SQVTM and CDR2 ANQGSEA. The CDR3 totals 15 residues. The CDR3 sequence is CSVEDPSTGGYEQYF. The CDR3 bases are TGCAGCGTTGAAGATCCTAGTACAGGGGGCTACGAGCAGTACTTC.

This rearrangement joins TRBV19 to TRBJ2-3; no clear D. Germline V gene sequence: CDR1 LNHDA, CDR2 SQIVND (reference sequence). CDR3 length equals 17 residues. Deletions cut 3 bases from V and 2 bases from J, with 18 bases between. The DNA of the CDR3 is TGTGCCAGTAGTATTGTTCCCGACGGGTCCTACACAGATACGCAGTATTTT. Protein: CASSIVPDGSYTDTQYF.

The V gene is TRBV14, the J gene TRBJ2-3; 11 nucleotides align to TRBD2. Germline loops: CDR1 SGHDN, CDR2 FVKESK. The CDR3 sequence is 16 residues long. Trimming removed 4 bases from V and 3 bases from J; junction bases left unmatched: 6. The CDR3 coding sequence is TGTGCCAGCAGCCGGAGACTAGCGGGACTTACAGATACGCAGTATTTT. Its protein product is CASSRRLAGLTDTQYF. The full variable domain, rest sourced from reference TRBV14 and TRBJ2-3, is EAGVTQFPSHSVIEKGQTVTLRCDPISGHDNLYWYRRVMGKEIKFLLHFVKESKQDESGMPNNRFLAERTGGTYSTLKVQPAELEDSGVYFCASSRRLAGLTDTQYFGPGTRLTVL.

The genes are TRBV7-6 and TRBJ1-1, with 8 bases fitting TRBD1. This CDR3 is 15 amino acids long. Germline V gene data show CDR1 as SGHVS and CDR2 as FNYEAQ. The V and J ends lost 5 bases and 2 bases, in that order; junction bases with no gene match: 7. CDR3 sequence: CASSLRTGTNTEAFF. The DNA of the CDR3 is TGTGCCAGCAGCCTCCGGACAGGGACAAACACTGAAGCTTTCTTT.

This clone has just a few counts. The chain is built from TRBV4-2 and TRBJ1-5; 9 bases map to TRBD1. The CDR3 extends over 17 amino acids. The V segment lost 4 bases and the J segment 1 base; nucleotides outside the gene matches: 8. Germline V lookup: CDR1 LGHNA, CDR2 YNFKEQ. CDR3 protein: CASSPEPGTGSNQPQHF. CDR3 bases: TGTGCCAGCAGCCCCGAACCCGGGACAGGGAGCAATCAGCCCCAGCATTTT.

This clone is a singleton in its sample. This rearrangement joins TRBV28 to TRBJ2-7; D perhaps matches TRBD1 (5 bases). Germline CDR1 is MDHEN and CDR2 is SYDVKM. The CDR3 has 13 amino acids. Trimming cost V 5 bases and J 2 bases, with 10 bases left between them. The CDR3 loop is CASSTRTPYEQYF. The CDR3 DNA sequence: TGTGCCAGCAGTACCAGGACACCCTACGAGCAGTACTTC.

There are a few counts of this clone. This chain connects TRBV6-6 to TRBJ1-6, with 8 bases aligning to TRBD1. This CDR3 is built from 16 residues. Germline V gene lookup returns CDR1 MNHNY and CDR2 SVGAGI (reference sequence). J lost 7 bases, V lost 6 bases, and 11 bases had no gene match. CDR3 in amino acids: CASSSEADRANSPLHF. In DNA, the CDR3 is TGTGCCAGCAGCAGCGAGGCGGACAGGGCGAATTCACCCCTCCACTTT.

The CDR3 DNA follows: TGTGCCAGCAGCGACCAAGCGCTTTATGGCTACACCTTC. Encoded protein: CASSDQALYGYTF. The chain uses TRBV11-2 and TRBJ1-2; D gene unclear. From germline, CDR1 is SGHAT and CDR2 FQNNGV. The CDR3 sequence is 13 residues long. Trimming stripped 5 bases from V and 5 bases from J, with 12 bases between.

This chain connects TRBV7-9 to TRBJ2-3, with D possibly matching TRBD1 (5 bases). V gave up 6 bases and J gave up 5 bases, with 9 bases separating them. Germline CDR1 reads SEHNR; CDR2 reads FQNEAQ (reference sequence). The CDR3 spans 12 residues. The CDR3: CASSHTGDTQYF. For the CDR3, the DNA is TGTGCCAGCAGTCATACAGGAGATACGCAGTATTTT.